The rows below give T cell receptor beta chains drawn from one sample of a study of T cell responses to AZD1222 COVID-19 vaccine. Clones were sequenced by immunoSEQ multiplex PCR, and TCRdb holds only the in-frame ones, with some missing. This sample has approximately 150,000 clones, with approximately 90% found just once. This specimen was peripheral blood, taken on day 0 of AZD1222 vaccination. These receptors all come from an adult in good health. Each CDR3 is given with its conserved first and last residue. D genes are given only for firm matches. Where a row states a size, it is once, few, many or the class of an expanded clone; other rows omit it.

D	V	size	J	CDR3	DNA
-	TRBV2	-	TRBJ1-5	CASSGYGNQPQHF	TGTGCCAGCAGTGGGTATGGCAATCAGCCCCAGCATTTT
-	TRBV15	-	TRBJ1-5	CATSRETGGRRGQPQHF	TGTGCCACCAGCAGAGAGACCGGCGGGAGAAGGGGTCAGCCCCAGCATTTT
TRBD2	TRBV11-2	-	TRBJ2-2	CASSFRGGTGELFF	TGTGCCAGCAGCTTTCGGGGGGGAACCGGGGAGCTGTTTTTT
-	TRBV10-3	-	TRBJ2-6	CAISESISGANVLTF	TGTGCCATCAGTGAGTCGATTTCTGGGGCCAACGTCCTGACTTTC
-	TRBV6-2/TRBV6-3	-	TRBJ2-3	CASSRVRADTQYF	TGTGCCAGCAGTAGGGTGAGGGCAGATACGCAGTATTTT
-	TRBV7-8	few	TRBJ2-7	CASSSRGGSYEQYF	TGTGCCAGCAGCTCCAGGGGAGGGTCCTACGAGCAGTACTTC
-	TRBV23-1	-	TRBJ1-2	CASSQRRRVYGYTF	TGCGCCAGCAGTCAACGGAGACGTGTTTATGGCTACACCTTC
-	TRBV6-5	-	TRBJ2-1	CASSSTRVGDEQFF	TGTGCCAGCAGTTCCACCCGGGTTGGGGATGAGCAGTTCTTC
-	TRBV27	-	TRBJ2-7	CASSSGPPSWEQYF	TGTGCCAGCAGTTCCGGGCCACCCTCTTGGGAGCAGTACTTC
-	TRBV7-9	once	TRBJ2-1	CASSLGQHNEQFF	TGTGCCAGCAGCTTAGGACAACACAATGAGCAGTTCTTC
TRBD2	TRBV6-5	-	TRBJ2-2	CATWMGLTNTGELFF	TGTGCCACCTGGATGGGACTAACGAACACCGGGGAGCTGTTTTTT
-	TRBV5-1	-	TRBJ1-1	CASSLDHIGTEAFF	TGCGCCAGCAGCTTGGATCACATCGGCACTGAAGCTTTCTTT
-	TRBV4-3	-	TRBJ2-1	CASSGTSGYNEQFF	TGCGCCAGCAGCGGAACCTCTGGATACAATGAGCAGTTCTTC
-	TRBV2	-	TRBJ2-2	CASSELRTGELFF	TGTGCCAGCAGTGAACTGCGCACCGGGGAGCTGTTTTTT
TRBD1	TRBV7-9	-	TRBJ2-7	CASSLGGQGLPYEQYF	TGTGCCAGCAGCTTAGGGGGACAGGGGCTCCCCTACGAGCAGTACTTC
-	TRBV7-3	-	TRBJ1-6	CASSLGGVGTPLHF	TGTGCCAGCAGCTTGGGCGGTGTAGGGACACCCCTCCACTTT
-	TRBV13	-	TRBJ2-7	CASSSSDSAYEQYF	TGTGCCAGCAGCTCCAGTGACAGCGCCTACGAGCAGTACTTC
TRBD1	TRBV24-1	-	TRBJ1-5	CATSDSSTGVNQPQHF	TGTGCCACCAGTGACTCCTCTACAGGGGTCAATCAGCCCCAGCATTTT
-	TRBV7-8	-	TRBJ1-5	CASSLEGGLTLNQPQHF	TGTGCCAGCAGCTTAGAAGGTGGACTTACCCTTAATCAGCCCCAGCATTTT
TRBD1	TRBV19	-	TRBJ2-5	CASKGRQGRQETQYF	TGTGCCAGTAAAGGACGACAGGGGCGCCAAGAGACCCAGTACTTC
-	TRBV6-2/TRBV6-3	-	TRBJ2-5	CASSQEKRLRGETQYF	TGTGCCAGCAGCCAAGAAAAGCGGCTTAGGGGAGAGACCCAGTACTTC
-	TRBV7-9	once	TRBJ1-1	CASSLSWTDEAFF	TGTGCCAGCAGCTTATCTTGGACAGACGAAGCTTTCTTT
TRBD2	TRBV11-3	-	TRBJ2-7	CASSIFSGSSYEQYF	TGTGCCAGCAGCATCTTTAGCGGGTCTTCCTACGAGCAGTACTTC
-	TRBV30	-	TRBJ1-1	CAWSVWGGVPEAFF	TGTGCCTGGAGTGTATGGGGGGGGGTACCTGAAGCTTTCTTT
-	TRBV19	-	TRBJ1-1	CASSITSQGNTEAFF	TGTGCCAGTAGTATAACGAGCCAGGGAAACACTGAAGCTTTCTTT
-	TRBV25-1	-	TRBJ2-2	CASSDTTGRNTGELFF	TGTGCCAGCAGTGACACCACAGGCCGGAACACCGGGGAGCTGTTTTTT
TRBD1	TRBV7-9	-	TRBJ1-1	CASKGDPAGGNTEAFF	TGTGCCAGCAAAGGGGACCCAGCAGGGGGAAACACTGAAGCTTTCTTT
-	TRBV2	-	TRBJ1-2	CASPRGEGGVYGYTF	TGTGCCAGCCCGAGGGGGGAGGGTGGCGTCTATGGCTACACCTTC
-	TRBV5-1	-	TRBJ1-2	CASSLPGQFYGYTF	TGCGCCAGCAGCTTGCCGGGACAATTCTATGGCTACACCTTC
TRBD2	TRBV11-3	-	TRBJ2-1	CASSLDPLAGLNEQFF	TGTGCCAGCAGCTTAGATCCACTAGCGGGGCTAAATGAGCAGTTCTTC
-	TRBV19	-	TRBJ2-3	CASSIWGPEGVDTQYF	TGTGCCAGTAGTATATGGGGGCCTGAGGGTGTGGATACGCAGTATTTT
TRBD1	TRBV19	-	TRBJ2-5	CASSIGTGGQETQYF	TGTGCCAGTAGTATAGGGACAGGGGGACAAGAGACCCAGTACTTC
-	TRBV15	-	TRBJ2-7	CATSREVERYEQYF	TGTGCCACCAGCAGAGAGGTAGAACGCTACGAGCAGTACTTC
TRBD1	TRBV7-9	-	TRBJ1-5	CASAGTGNQPQHF	TGTGCCAGCGCCGGGACAGGCAATCAGCCCCAGCATTTT
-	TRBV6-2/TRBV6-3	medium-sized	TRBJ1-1	CASSRGTTKGAFF	TGTGCCAGCAGCCGAGGGACTACCAAGGGAGCTTTCTTT
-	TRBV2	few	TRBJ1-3	CASSAEKNGNTIYF	TGTGCCAGCAGTGCTGAGAAGAATGGAAACACCATATATTTT
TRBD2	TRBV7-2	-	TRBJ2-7	CASSAKGGGLAYEQYF	TGTGCCAGCAGCGCTAAAGGGGGGGGACTAGCCTACGAGCAGTACTTC
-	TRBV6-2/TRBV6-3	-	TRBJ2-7	CASSRLQGGSYEQYF	TGTGCCAGCAGCCGCCTTCAGGGGGGGTCCTACGAGCAGTACTTC
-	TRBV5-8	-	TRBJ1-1	CASSLRDKAFF	TGTGCCAGCAGCTTGCGGGATAAAGCTTTCTTT
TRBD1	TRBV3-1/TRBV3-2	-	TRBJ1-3	CASSRQGGSGNTIYF	TGTGCCAGCAGCCGACAGGGTGGGTCTGGAAACACCATATATTTT
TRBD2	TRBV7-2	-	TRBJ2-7	CASSVAGGISYEQYF	TGTGCCAGCAGCGTAGCGGGGGGGATATCCTACGAGCAGTACTTC
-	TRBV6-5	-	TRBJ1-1	CASSYSGTGATEAFF	TGTGCCAGCAGTTACTCCGGGACTGGAGCCACTGAAGCTTTCTTT
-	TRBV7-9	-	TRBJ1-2	CASTTRLLANYGYTF	TGTGCCAGCACGACGAGGCTTTTAGCTAACTATGGCTACACCTTC
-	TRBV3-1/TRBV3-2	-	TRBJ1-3	CASNLRSGNTIYF	TGTGCCAGCAACTTGCGCTCTGGAAACACCATATATTTT
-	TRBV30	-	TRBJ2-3	CAWSLGPDTQYF	TGTGCCTGGAGTCTGGGGCCAGATACGCAGTATTTT
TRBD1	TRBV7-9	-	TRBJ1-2	CASSPRTGFSPTF	TGTGCCAGCAGCCCCCGGACAGGGTTCTCTCCCACCTTC
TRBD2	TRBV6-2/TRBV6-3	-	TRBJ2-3	CASSYSRTSGGSTDTQYF	TGTGCCAGCAGTTACTCTAGGACTAGCGGGGGGAGCACAGATACGCAGTATTTT
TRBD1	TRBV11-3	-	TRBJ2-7	CASSPGGLGEQYF	TGTGCCAGCAGCCCAGGGGGCCTCGGCGAGCAGTACTTC
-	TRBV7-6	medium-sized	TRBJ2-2	CASSLAGITGELFF	TGTGCCAGCAGCTTAGCCGGTATCACCGGGGAGCTGTTTTTT
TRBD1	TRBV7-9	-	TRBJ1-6	CASSRTGGTYNSPLHF	TGTGCCAGCAGCCGCACAGGGGGCACCTATAATTCACCCCTCCACTTT
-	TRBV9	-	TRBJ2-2	CASSPQTEPTGELFF	TGTGCCAGCAGCCCGCAGACAGAGCCCACCGGGGAGCTGTTTTTT
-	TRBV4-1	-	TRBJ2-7	CASSLAWDNSYEQYF	TGCGCCAGCAGTCTTGCCTGGGACAACTCCTACGAGCAGTACTTC